The 18 T cell receptor beta chains in this list originate from one sample, sequenced in a study of T cell repertoires in cytomegalovirus infection. TCRdb re-called the reads with MiXCR, one entry per CDR3 protein. Of approximately 990,000 distinct CDR3 sequences in the sample, less than 35% were seen once. These TCRs are of unknown antigen specificity. Material: cultured CD8+ T cells from PBMCs, obtained from culture after CMV antigen stimulation. These TCRs come from a human donor in good health (CMV status not recorded). Some clones in this sample may be carry-over from other donors' samples.

This chain uses TRBV5-8 with TRBJ2-7; tentatively, D is TRBD2 (6 bases). CDR3 length equals 13 residues. V was shortened by 9 bases and J by 2 bases, with 15 bases between the two germline ends. CDR1 is SGHTS, CDR2 YDEGEE, per germline. In nucleotides, the CDR3 is TGTGCCACCGGCGGGACGGTTGCCTACGAGCAGTACTTC. This sequence encodes CATGGTVAYEQYF.

V gene TRBV7-8 combines with J gene TRBJ2-7; D is undetermined. V lost 5 bases, J lost 4 bases, and 21 bases lay in between. The CDR3 loop spans 16 amino acids. Germline-derived CDR1 and CDR2 are SGHVS and FQNEAQ. The CDR3 here is CASSPGFGFPLYEQYF. As DNA, the CDR3 is TGTGCCAGCAGCCCTGGGTTCGGTTTTCCTTTGTACGAGCAGTACTTC.

V gene TRBV20-1 combines with J gene TRBJ2-3; D is unresolved. Per the germline V gene, CDR1 is DFQATT and CDR2 is SNEGSKA (reference sequence). The CDR3 totals 16 residues. Between the trimmed V and J ends, which lost 5 bases and 1 base, there was a span of 19 bases. The CDR3 DNA reads as TGCAGTGCTCCACCCGGGCCGCGCTTGGGCACAGATACGCAGTATTTT. Translated: CSAPPGPRLGTDTQYF.

The rearrangement links TRBV6-5 to TRBJ1-5; D not resolved. This CDR3 is built from 15 residues. Trimming took 7 bases from V and 1 from J, leaving 14 bases between them. Germline CDR1 reads MNHEY; CDR2 reads SVGAGI. The chain's CDR3 is CASKLRDVSNQPQHF. In DNA form, the CDR3 reads TGTGCCAGCAAATTGAGGGATGTCAGCAATCAGCCCCAGCATTTT.

The V gene is TRBV27, the J gene TRBJ2-1; 10 nucleotides line up with TRBD2. J lost 8 bases, V lost 3 bases, and 10 bases had no gene match. CDR1 is MNHEY, CDR2 SMNVEV, per germline (reference sequence). The CDR3 runs to 16 residues. The DNA for the CDR3 is TGTGCCAGCAGTTTGATTGAACTAGCGGGGATCGATGAGCAGTTCTTC. Protein: CASSLIELAGIDEQFF.

In this sample, this clonotype turned up many times. CDR3 DNA: TGTGCCAGCAGCCCTGGGGCCGGGCGCAATTATGGCTACACCTTC. This encodes CASSPGAGRNYGYTF. The chain has TRBV7-9 and TRBJ1-2; weak D call: TRBD1 (5 bases). CDR1 and CDR2 from the germline V gene are SEHNR and FQNEAQ (reference sequence). The CDR3 extends over 15 amino acids. Deletions cut 5 bases from V and 5 bases from J, with 18 bases between.

This chain joins TRBV6-2 or TRBV6-3 and TRBJ2-1, with TRBD2 matching 14 bases. The length of the CDR3 is 18 residues. Germline CDR1 MNHEY, CDR2 SVGEGT. The V segment lost 2 bases and the J segment 0 bases; nucleotides outside the gene matches: 3. CDR3 sequence reads: CASSYRLAGGSSYNEQFF. The CDR3 nucleotides are TGTGCCAGCAGTTACAGACTAGCGGGGGGGAGCTCCTACAATGAGCAGTTCTTC.

This clonotype came up a few times. This rearrangement joins TRBV9 to TRBJ2-3, with TRBD2 identical over 13 bases. After removal of 2 bases from V and 4 bases from J, the junction contained 10 bases not matched to a gene. Germline-derived CDR1 and CDR2 are SGDLS and YYNGEE. The CDR3 runs to 18 residues. CDR3 in DNA: TGTGCCAGCAGCGTTAATCCGGGACTAGCGGGGAGCGCAGATACGCAGTATTTT. Translating gives CASSVNPGLAGSADTQYF.

There are a few counts of this clonotype. This chain links TRBV7-9 with TRBJ1-1; D is ambiguous. V lost 6 bases to trimming and J lost 4 bases, with 18 bases between them. The CDR3 runs to 15 residues. Germline V gene data show CDR1 as SEHNR and CDR2 as FQNEAQ (reference sequence). CDR3 coding DNA: TGTGCCAGCAGTTCCAAACGGGAAAAGGGCACTGAAGCTTTCTTT. Its translation: CASSSKREKGTEAFF.

The sample holds many counts of this clonotype. V gene TRBV7-8 combines with J gene TRBJ2-3, with D maybe TRBD2 (5 bases). Germline values: CDR1 SGHVS, CDR2 FQNEAQ. The CDR3 loop spans 15 amino acids. Trimming shortened V by 5 bases and J by 2 bases, and 14 bases separated the two germline ends. The CDR3 DNA is TGTGCCAGCAGCGCCTCCGGGATTTACACAGATACGCAGTATTTT. Its translation: CASSASGIYTDTQYF.

Only a few counts were recorded for this clonotype. The V and J genes are TRBV6-1 and TRBJ2-7, with 7 positions matching TRBD1. From germline, CDR1 is MNHNS and CDR2 SASEGT. V dropped 3 bases and J dropped 6; count of bases not matched to a gene: 8. CDR3 length: 14 residues. DNA of the CDR3: TGTGCCAGCAGTGACCCACTGACAGGGCTCGAGCAGTACGTC. Translated, it gives CASSDPLTGLEQYV.

This clonotype was seen ten or more times. This sequence joins TRBV7-6 and TRBJ1-6, with a weak D call TRBD1 (5 bases). V was cut by 5 bases and J by 8 bases, with 16 bases left in between. The CDR3 has 15 residues. The germline gives CDR1 SGHVS, CDR2 FNYEAQ. The CDR3 nucleotides read TGTGCCAGCAGCGCCTCAGGGTGGAGTGATTCACCCCTCCACTTT. Translating it yields CASSASGWSDSPLHF.

The V gene is TRBV27, the J gene TRBJ1-6; 8 positions match TRBD1. Germline values: CDR1 MNHEY, CDR2 SMNVEV (reference sequence). V lost 5 bases, J lost 6 bases, and 3 bases stayed unmatched. This CDR3 has 14 amino acids. The DNA for the CDR3 is TGTGCCAGCAGTACAGGGGGTAGTAATTCACCCCTCCACTTT. Its translation is CASSTGGSNSPLHF.

The chain has TRBV7-9 and TRBJ1-1; tentative D call: TRBD1 (5 bases). Germline CDR1 and CDR2: SEHNR and FQNEAQ (reference sequence). V dropped 5 bases and J dropped 5 bases, with 21 bases sitting between them. The length of the CDR3 is 16 residues. CDR3 in DNA: TGTGCCAGCAGCGAAAACCTCCCGGCAGGGCGGACTGAAGCTTTCTTT. It codes for CASSENLPAGRTEAFF.

This clonotype was observed once. A much larger clone differs from this one at a single base, so this may be a read error. This rearrangement joins TRBV7-2 to TRBJ1-1; possibly TRBD1 for D (5 bases). Looked up from germline, CDR1 is SGHTA and CDR2 is FQGNSA. This CDR3 is built from 14 residues. The CDR3 region has the DNA TGTGCCAACAGCTTACTAGGGGCGTCCACTGAAGCTTTCTTT. Its protein is CANSLLGASTEAFF.

The sample holds a few counts of this clonotype. V usage is TRBV7-6 and J usage is TRBJ2-1; 7 bases agree with TRBD1. CDR1 and CDR2 from the germline V gene are SGHVS and FNYEAQ. V lost 4 bases and J lost 3; bases outside the gene matches: 9. This CDR3 has 16 amino acids. The CDR3 DNA follows: TGTGCCAGCAGCTATACCCACAGGGGAAGCTACAATGAGCAGTTCTTC. This codes for CASSYTHRGSYNEQFF. The full variable domain, in which reference TRBV7-6 and TRBJ2-1 provide the parts outside the CDR3, is GAGVSQSPRYKVTKRGQDVALRCDPISGHVSLYWYRQALGQGPEFLTYFNYEAQQDKSGLPNDRFSAERPEGSISTLTIQRTEQRDSAMYRCASSYTHRGSYNEQFFGPGTRLTVL.

This clonotype was counted between two and nine times. An end of the junction differs from the germline gene, which may be a read error. The chain is built from TRBV4-1 and TRBJ2-1; the D is unclear. Germline V gives CDR1 MGHRA, CDR2 YSYEKL. This CDR3 is 11 amino acids long. CDR3 sequence (DNA): TGCGCCAGCAGCCAAGATTTACGCTTCCTCTTC. Its protein product is CASSQDLRFLF.

The chain has TRBV6-2 or TRBV6-3 and TRBJ1-1, with D unresolved. The V end was cut by 6 bases, the J end by 1 base, with 9 bases between. The CDR3 is made up of 13 amino acids. CDR1 and CDR2 from the germline V gene are MNHEY and SVGEGT. As DNA, the CDR3 is TGTGCCAGCAGACCCCCCACGAACACTGAAGCTTTCTTT. Protein sequence: CASRPPTNTEAFF.